These 26 T cell receptor beta chains were sequenced from one sample in a study of T cells after yellow fever vaccination. TCRdb reanalysed the 5' RACE reads using MiXCR and keeps one entry per CDR3 protein. The top ten clones hold around two fifths of a sample with more than 25,000 distinct CDR3 sequences, 4% to 5% of them seen once. The sequenced sample was PBMCs, either bulk or a sorted T-cell subset (CD4+, CD8+, memory, or dextramer-sorted; not recorded which), obtained on the day of the yellow fever booster vaccination. The receptor source for this set is a man younger than 35 who received the YFV17D yellow fever vaccine.

The chain has TRBV3-1 and TRBJ2-3; 9 bases are shared with TRBD1. Germline CDR1 and CDR2: LGHDT and YNNKEL (reference sequence). The CDR3 length is 17 residues. V lost 0 bases and J lost 10; bases outside the gene matches: 14. The CDR3 here is CASSQDFRDRVHMAQYF. CDR3 DNA sequence: TGTGCCAGCAGCCAAGATTTCCGGGACAGGGTTCACATGGCGCAGTATTTT.

This clonotype was recorded a few times. The chain employs TRBV4-2 and TRBJ2-2, with D uncertain. Looked up from germline, CDR1 is LGHNA and CDR2 is YNFKEQ. The CDR3 runs 14 residues. Trimming stripped 3 bases from V and 5 bases from J, with 10 bases between. The CDR3 spells CASSHSLATGELFF. Written as DNA, the CDR3 is TGTGCCAGCAGCCACTCCCTGGCGACCGGGGAGCTGTTTTTT.

This clonotype was observed at least ten times. The V gene is TRBV5-1, the J gene TRBJ2-7; D tentatively reads TRBD1 or TRBD2 (5 bases each). Trimming shortened V by 0 bases and J by 2 bases, and 12 bases separated the two germline ends. The germline CDR1 and CDR2 sequences are SGHRS and YFSETQ. The CDR3 length is 15 residues. This CDR3 is CASSLDGTPTYEQYV. The CDR3 DNA reads as TGCGCCAGCAGCTTGGACGGGACCCCCACCTACGAGCAGTACGTC.

This clonotype occurred many times. The V call is TRBV10-3, the J call TRBJ2-7; TRBD1 agrees at 10 bases. The CDR3 is made up of 15 amino acids. J lost 3 bases, V lost 5 bases, and 7 bases had no gene match. Germline V lookup: CDR1 ENHRY, CDR2 SYGVKD. The CDR3 is CAISPTGTGDYEQYV. The CDR3 coding sequence is TGTGCCATCAGTCCGACCGGGACAGGGGACTACGAGCAGTACGTC.

This clonotype was counted between two and nine times. The chain joins TRBV4-3 to TRBJ2-5; the D call may be TRBD1 or TRBD2 (6 bases each). The V gene lost 4 bases and the J gene lost 2 bases, with 14 bases spanning the gap. The CDR3 has 15 amino acids. The germline CDR1 and CDR2 sequences are LGHNA and YSLEER. CDR3 amino acids: CASSPQGGRQETQYF. DNA for the CDR3: TGCGCCAGCAGCCCTCAAGGGGGGAGACAAGAGACCCAGTACTTC.

The table lists this clonotype with many counts. V gene TRBV5-6 combines with J gene TRBJ1-2; D is unclear. The CDR3 runs 15 residues. The V gene's germline CDR1 is SGHDT and CDR2 YYEEEE. V shed 6 bases and J shed 5 bases, with 20 bases lying between them. In DNA form, the CDR3 reads TGTGCCAGCATCGCGAGGACGGCCTGGGGTTATGGCTACACCTTC. Translated: CASIARTAWGYGYTF.

This clonotype was seen many times. The chain uses TRBV12-3 or TRBV12-4 and TRBJ1-2, with 7 bases matching TRBD1. V gave up 6 bases and J gave up 8 bases; unmatched junction bases: 9. The CDR3 runs to 13 residues. DNA of the CDR3: TGTGCCAGCAGACCCGACAGGGCATGGGGCTACACCTTC. The encoded protein is CASRPDRAWGYTF.

This clonotype was seen ten or more times. The chain links TRBV4-3 to TRBJ2-1; D ambiguous. The germline gives CDR1 LGHNA, CDR2 YSLEER. The CDR3 loop spans 14 amino acids. V was pared by 1 base and J by 6 bases, with 10 bases between. In nucleotides, the CDR3 is TGCGCCAGCAGCCAAGGGGGTGTCTCCAATGAGCAGTTCTTC. It is translated as CASSQGGVSNEQFF.

This clonotype was observed many times. The rearrangement uses TRBV6-1 and TRBJ2-7; D remains unclear. V lost 7 bases to trimming and J lost 2 bases, with 12 bases between them. The CDR3 has 13 amino acids. Per germline, CDR1 MNHNS and CDR2 SASEGT. The CDR3 here is CASTRWGTYEQYV. For the CDR3, the DNA is TGTGCCAGCACGAGGTGGGGTACCTACGAGCAGTACGTC.

This clonotype was picked up a small number of times. This may come from a read error, since a much larger clone is one base off. The chain joins TRBV25-1 to TRBJ2-1, with 8 bases matching TRBD2. CDR1 and CDR2 from the germline V gene are MGHDK and SYGVNS. The CDR3 length is 14 residues. Germline trimming cut 8 bases from V and 8 bases from J; bases unmatched to any gene: 11. The CDR3 region has the DNA TGTGCCAGCGCCGGGGGGGGCCCGTACTATGAGCAGTTCTTC. Protein sequence: CASAGGGPYYEQFF. The full variable domain, completed using reference TRBV25-1 and TRBJ2-1, is EADIYQTPRYLVIGTGKKITLECSQTMGHDKMYWYQQDPGMELHLIHYSYGVNSTEKGDLSSESTVSRIRTEHFPLTLESARPSHTSQYLCASAGGGPYYEQFFGPGTRLTVL.

V and J are TRBV4-1 and TRBJ1-5; TRBD1 is a possible D gene (5 bases). Germline CDR1 reads MGHRA; CDR2 reads YSYEKL. The CDR3 has 16 residues. V lost 0 bases and J lost 5, with 14 bases in between. The CDR3 DNA sequence: TGCGCCAGCAGCCAAGATGGGTGGGACGGATATCAGCCCCAGCATTTT. The encoded protein is CASSQDGWDGYQPQHF.

This clonotype was detected ten times or more. The rearrangement links TRBV6-2 or TRBV6-3 to TRBJ2-7; D may be TRBD1 (8 bases). The CDR3 runs to 14 residues. Looked up from germline, CDR1 is MNHEY and CDR2 is SVGEGT. Trimming took off 2 bases at V and 8 bases at J, with 16 bases between the two ends. CDR3 in amino acids: CASSYRGQGGKQYV. The CDR3 region has the DNA TGTGCCAGCAGTTACCGCGGACAGGGAGGGAAGCAGTACGTC.

This clonotype has ten or more counts. The chain has TRBV29-1 and TRBJ1-1, with D hard to call. Trimming pared 4 bases from V and 1 base from J, leaving 13 bases between. The CDR3 has 14 amino acids. Germline V gene lookup returns CDR1 SQVTM and CDR2 ANQGSEA. CDR3 coding DNA: TGCAGCGTTGTTCGCAGGTTAGAGAACACTGAAGCTTTCTTT. Its protein product is CSVVRRLENTEAFF.

CDR3 protein: CASSHPEGNSPLHF. The CDR3 DNA reads TGTGCCAGCAGCCACCCCGAGGGGAATTCACCCCTCCACTTT. V is TRBV3-1 and J is TRBJ1-6, with TRBD1 as a possible D gene (5 bases). V was clipped by 3 bases and J by 7 bases, with 10 bases between them. CDR1 LGHDT and CDR2 YNNKEL come from the germline V gene (reference sequence). CDR3 length equals 14 residues.

The chain is built from TRBV18 and TRBJ2-3, with a weak D call TRBD2 (6 bases). The V end lost 3 bases, the J end lost 3 bases, and 13 bases lay between the germline ends. Germline CDR1 is KGHSH and CDR2 is LQKENI. The CDR3 sequence is 15 residues long. The CDR3 sequence: CASSPGSGVTDTQYF. DNA for the CDR3: TGTGCCAGCTCACCCGGGTCGGGGGTGACAGATACGCAGTATTTT. Full variable domain (remainder filled in from reference TRBV18 and TRBJ2-3): NAGVMQNPRHLVRRRGQEARLRCSPMKGHSHVYWYRQLPEEGLKFMVYLQKENIIDESGMPKERFSAEFPKEGPSILRIQQVVRGDSAAYFCASSPGSGVTDTQYFGPGTRLTVL.

This clonotype was seen at least ten times. The genes are TRBV7-2 and TRBJ2-5, with D possibly being TRBD2 (6 bases). From germline, CDR1 is SGHTA and CDR2 FQGNSA. The CDR3 is made up of 15 amino acids. V was clipped by 4 bases and J by 2 bases, with 14 bases between them. Here the CDR3 reads CASSSYGGIQETQYF. The CDR3 DNA is TGTGCCAGCAGCTCATACGGGGGAATACAAGAGACCCAGTACTTC. Together with reference TRBV7-2 and TRBJ2-5, the CDR3 gives the full variable domain: GAGVSQSPSNKVTEKGKDVELRCDPISGHTALYWYRQSLGQGLEFLIYFQGNSAPDKSGLPSDRFSAERTGGSVSTLTIQRTQQEDSAVYLCASSSYGGIQETQYFGPGTRLLVL.

This clonotype came up many times. The chain combines TRBV7-2 with TRBJ2-3; D assignment may be TRBD1 or TRBD2 (5 bases each). The germline V and J ends were trimmed by 2 bases and 6 bases, with 12 bases remaining between them. The CDR3 runs to 14 residues. The germline gives CDR1 SGHTA, CDR2 FQGNSA. In nucleotides, the CDR3 is TGTGCCAGCAGCTTATCACGTTGGGGGGATACGCAGTATTTT. The encoded protein is CASSLSRWGDTQYF.

This clonotype came up many times. The chain recombines TRBV7-2 with TRBJ1-3; 7 nucleotides line up with TRBD1. The CDR3 has 14 residues. J lost 4 bases, V lost 3 bases, and 3 bases had no gene match. CDR1 and CDR2 (germline): SGHTA, FQGNSA. In DNA form, the CDR3 reads TGTGCCAGCAGCTTGACAGGGATCGGAAACACCATATATTTT. Its protein product is CASSLTGIGNTIYF. Full variable domain (rest looked up from reference TRBV7-2 and TRBJ1-3): GAGVSQSPSNKVTEKGKDVELRCDPISGHTALYWYRQSLGQGLEFLIYFQGNSAPDKSGLPSDRFSAERTGGSVSTLTIQRTQQEDSAVYLCASSLTGIGNTIYFGEGSWLTVV.

This clonotype appeared many times. The chain employs TRBV7-2 and TRBJ1-1; D is perhaps TRBD1 (6 bases). CDR3 length: 14 amino acids. Germline CDR1 and CDR2: SGHTA and FQGNSA. Trimming removed 3 bases at V and 0 bases at J, with 8 bases between. CDR3 residues: CASSLGQMNTEAFF. In nucleotides, the CDR3 is TGTGCCAGCAGCTTGGGACAAATGAACACTGAAGCTTTCTTT. The variable domain in full, completed from reference TRBV7-2 and TRBJ1-1, reads GAGVSQSPSNKVTEKGKDVELRCDPISGHTALYWYRQSLGQGLEFLIYFQGNSAPDKSGLPSDRFSAERTGGSVSTLTIQRTQQEDSAVYLCASSLGQMNTEAFFGQGTRLTVV.

Only a few counts were recorded for this clonotype. The chain employs TRBV30 and TRBJ1-5; no definite D call. The CDR3 is made up of 12 amino acids. CDR1 and CDR2 (germline): GTSNPN, SVGIG (reference sequence). V lost 0 bases and J lost 11, with 11 bases in between. The CDR3 bases are TGTGCCTGGAGTGTAGGAGGGTACTCCCAGCATTTT. Encoded protein: CAWSVGGYSQHF. Drawing the rest from reference TRBV30 and TRBJ1-5, the complete variable domain is SQTIHQWPATLVQPVGSPLSLECTVEGTSNPNLYWYRQAAGRGLQLLFYSVGIGQISSEVPQNLSASRPQDRQFILSSKKLLLSDSGFYLCAWSVGGYSQHFGDGTRLSIL.

This clonotype came up many times. This chain joins TRBV5-5 and TRBJ2-3; 12 nucleotides align to TRBD2. The germline CDR1 and CDR2 sequences are SGHKS and YYEKEE (reference sequence). V lost 4 bases to trimming and J lost 5 bases; unmatched junction nucleotides: 8. The CDR3 runs 16 residues. The CDR3 DNA is TGTGCCAGCAGCCTCCGGACTAGCGGGGTGAGAGATACGCAGTATTTT. The encoded protein is CASSLRTSGVRDTQYF.

In this sample, this clonotype turned up many times. The genes are TRBV20-1 and TRBJ2-2; 13 bases line up with TRBD2. The CDR3 runs 14 residues. Losses at the gene ends were 5 bases for V and 5 bases for J; bases not matched to a gene: 2. Germline CDR1 is DFQATT and CDR2 is SNEGSKA (reference sequence). CDR3 DNA sequence: TGCAGTGCTGGACTAGCGGGGGAGACCGGGGAGCTGTTTTTT. This encodes CSAGLAGETGELFF.

This clonotype has at least ten counts. The rearrangement uses TRBV10-3 and TRBJ1-1; tentative D call: TRBD1 (6 bases). Germline lookup yields CDR1 ENHRY and CDR2 SYGVKD. CDR3 length equals 13 residues. V dropped 9 bases and J dropped 1 base, with 12 bases sitting between them. DNA of the CDR3: TGTGCCATTCGCGGGACACCGAACACTGAAGCTTTCTTT. Translation: CAIRGTPNTEAFF.

The rearrangement joins TRBV5-4 to TRBJ1-1; D is unresolved. CDR1 SGHNT and CDR2 YYREEE come from the germline V gene (reference sequence). The CDR3 runs to 14 residues. V lost 0 bases, J lost 2 bases, and 8 bases lay in between. DNA of the CDR3: TGTGCCAGCAGCTTGGGTCAGCCAAACACTGAAGCTTTCTTT. Translating gives CASSLGQPNTEAFF. The whole variable domain, filled in from reference TRBV5-4 and TRBJ1-1, reads ETGVTQSPTHLIKTRGQQVTLRCSSQSGHNTVSWYQQALGQGPQFIFQYYREEENGRGNFPPRFSGLQFPNYSSELNVNALELDDSALYLCASSLGQPNTEAFFGQGTRLTVV.

The rearrangement links TRBV14 to TRBJ2-7, with a weak D call TRBD1 (6 bases). Trimming shortened V by 3 bases and J by 3 bases, and 12 bases separated the two germline ends. The CDR3 spans 14 residues. Germline CDR1 and CDR2: SGHDN and FVKESK. This CDR3 reads CASSQSGAFYEQYV. The CDR3 DNA follows: TGTGCCAGCAGCCAGTCAGGGGCATTCTACGAGCAGTACGTC.

As concerns this clonotype: Given a much more abundant clone one base away, this may be a read error. V usage is TRBV20-1 and J usage is TRBJ1-5, with 7 bases lining up with TRBD1. The CDR3 is made up of 15 amino acids. From germline, CDR1 is DFQATT and CDR2 SNEGSKA (reference sequence). The CDR3 DNA is TGCAGTGCTAGAGATAAGAGGACAGGAAAGTCGCCCCAGCAATTT. Translated: CSARDKRTGKSPQQF.